A single T cell receptor (beta chain) is shown here with its context. No antigen is known for it. No base-level quality is on record; no much larger clone is a single base apart. The CDR3 holds 14 amino acids from the cysteine to the phenylalanine. Only the CDR3 DNA stays, 42 bases, in frame from base 1. CDR1 SEHNR and CDR2 FQNEAQ are derived from the germline V gene (reference sequence). V gives up 6 bases and J gives up 5 bases, and the segment between their germline ends measures 13 bases. This entry is derived from a study of T-cell reconstitution after alpha-beta-depleted transplantation in children (dated by TCRdb to about 2016). Broadly, across the study: Using TCR repertoire profiling, the study quantitatively followed how T-cell immune reconstitution unfolded in children after TCRalphabeta/CD19-depleted allogeneic hematopoietic cell transplantation. Results and caveats for the whole study, not just this receptor: In some patients, the high TCRbeta diversity seen at day 60 was put down to recipient T cells and intrathymic progenitors that had survived conditioning. Over the following months the frequencies of hyperexpanded clones went down, and after one year T-cell counts and TCRbeta diversity were mostly credited to newly produced T cells. The apparently early alphabetaT-cell count recovery about two months after transplant was reportedly dependent on only several hundred rapidly expanded clones derived from non-depleted graft cells.

Per the publication, the treatment or condition label means: allogeneic hematopoietic cell transplantation with graft depleted of TCRalphabeta T cells and CD19 B cells. TCRalphabeta/CD19-depleted allogeneic hematopoietic cell grafts were given to the transplant recipients, all of whom were children. The library came from PCR. The sequencer listed for this sample is Illumina HiSeq 2500. Molecular barcoding was employed in the preparation of TCR libraries, with unique molecular identifiers being used to normalize TCRbeta repertoire quantification. TCRdb ran its own pipeline on the public reads, namely fastp trimming at Q25 and MiXCR clone calling, and kept in-frame beta chains. Rows merge per CDR3 protein into single entries with the most common DNA and genes. For this sample the table gives about 980,000 distinct CDR3 sequences, of which around 30% were detected only once. Jointly, the top ten make up roughly 27% of the sample.

The chain was built from TRBV7-9 and TRBJ2-2, with no confidently assigned D gene. The sequence was collected from a boy under three years old who had a stem cell transplant for SCID, so the T cells may come from the graft donor. Sequenced material: PBMCs, mostly from graft donor cells, taken 360 days after TCRalphabeta/CD19-depleted stem cell transplant. The CDR3 region has the sequence CASSQTLRTGELFF. The DNA reads TGTGCCAGCAGTCAGACCCTTAGGACCGGGGAGCTGTTTTTT.